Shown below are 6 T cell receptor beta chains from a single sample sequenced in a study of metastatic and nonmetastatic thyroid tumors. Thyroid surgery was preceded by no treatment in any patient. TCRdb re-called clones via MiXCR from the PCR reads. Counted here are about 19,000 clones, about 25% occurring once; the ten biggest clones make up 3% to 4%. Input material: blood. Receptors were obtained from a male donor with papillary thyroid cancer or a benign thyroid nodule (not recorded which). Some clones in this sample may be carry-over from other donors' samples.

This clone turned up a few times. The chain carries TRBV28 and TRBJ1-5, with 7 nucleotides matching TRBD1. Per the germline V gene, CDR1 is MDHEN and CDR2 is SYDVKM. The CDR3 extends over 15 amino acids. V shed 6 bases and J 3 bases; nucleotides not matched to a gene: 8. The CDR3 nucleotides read TGTGCCAGCAGCCGTGACAGGGCTTCCAATCAGCCCCAGCATTTT. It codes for CASSRDRASNQPQHF.

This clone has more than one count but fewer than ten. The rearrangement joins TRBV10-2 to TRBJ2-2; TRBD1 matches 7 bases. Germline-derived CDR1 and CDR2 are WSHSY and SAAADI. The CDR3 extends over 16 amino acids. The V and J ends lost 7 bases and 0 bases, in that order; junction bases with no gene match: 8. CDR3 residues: CASNHGTVANTGELFF. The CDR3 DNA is TGCGCCAGCAACCACGGGACAGTTGCGAACACCGGGGAGCTGTTTTTT.

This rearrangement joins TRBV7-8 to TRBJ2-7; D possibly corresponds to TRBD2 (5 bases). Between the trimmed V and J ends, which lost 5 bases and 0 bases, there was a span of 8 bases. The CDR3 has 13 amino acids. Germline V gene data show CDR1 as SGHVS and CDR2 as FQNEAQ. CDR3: CASSPGVSYEQYF. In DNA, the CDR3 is TGTGCCAGCAGCCCCGGGGTCTCCTACGAGCAGTACTTC.

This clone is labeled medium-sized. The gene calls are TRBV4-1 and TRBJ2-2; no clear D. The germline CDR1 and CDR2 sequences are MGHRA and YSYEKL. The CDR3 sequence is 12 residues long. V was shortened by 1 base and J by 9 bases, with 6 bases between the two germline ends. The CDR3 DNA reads TGCGCCAGCAGCCAAGTCCGGAGGGAGCTGTTTTTT. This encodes CASSQVRRELFF.

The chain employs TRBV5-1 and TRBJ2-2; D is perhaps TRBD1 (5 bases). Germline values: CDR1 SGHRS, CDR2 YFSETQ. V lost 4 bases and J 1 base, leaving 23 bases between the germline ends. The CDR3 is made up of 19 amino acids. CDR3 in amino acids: CASSRGILKGRQNTGELFF. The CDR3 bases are TGCGCCAGCAGCAGAGGTATACTCAAGGGGCGGCAGAACACCGGGGAGCTGTTTTTT.

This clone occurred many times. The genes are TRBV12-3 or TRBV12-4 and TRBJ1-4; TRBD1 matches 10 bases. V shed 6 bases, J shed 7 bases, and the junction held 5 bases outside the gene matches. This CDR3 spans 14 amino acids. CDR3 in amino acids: CASSSGTGVEKLFF. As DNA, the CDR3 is TGTGCCAGCAGCTCCGGGACAGGGGTTGAAAAACTGTTTTTT.